This T cell receptor (beta chain) was documented in a study of cytomegalovirus exposure and HLA in healthy donors. Vbeta (60) and Jbeta (13) primers were used in the PCR. TCRdb keeps only in-frame clones here, not all; method: immunoSEQ multiplex PCR. Of roughly 130,000 clones listed, 81% are singletons. Study-level findings and limits: Among the CMV-associated chains, three were confirmed in vitro as specific for CMV antigens. Cytomegalovirus status was reportedly diagnosed by the classifier with high specificity and sensitivity.

As to this clone: The antigen is unknown.

The CDR3 is made up of 14 amino acids. The germline V gene has CDR1 LNHNV and CDR2 YYDKDF (reference sequence). The chain links TRBV15 to TRBJ2-5, with D possibly being TRBD1 (6 bases). The J call is in doubt because the DNA end fits TRBJ2-7 better. Input material: PBMCs. This clonotype was obtained from a woman aged 40 to 50 in good health and CMV-seropositive. CDR3 residues: CATSRGTGRYEQYF. CDR3 in DNA: TGTGCCACCAGCAGAGGAACAGGGCGCTACGAGCAGTACTTC.